This T cell receptor beta chain was profiled in a study of cytomegalovirus exposure and HLA in healthy donors. Points from the study as a whole: When analyzed later, a missense DCLRE1C variant was found to be linked to TCR beta V- and J-gene trimming. Despite most TCR sequences being rare, some public TCRs occurred in many donors.

Worth noting for this clone: Its antigen is unidentified.

The primer mix had 60 Vbeta and 13 Jbeta primers. TCRdb's table, derived via immunoSEQ multiplex PCR, lists solely in-frame clones and lacks some. Here the sample spans over 90,000 clones, 50% to 80% being singletons. This sequence originates from a man aged 55 to 70 in good health and CMV-seronegative. The sample was PBMCs.

This CDR3 reads CASSLGASTDTQYF. The CDR3 region has the DNA TGTGCCAGTAGTCTAGGAGCTAGCACAGATACGCAGTATTTT. This chain joins TRBV19 and TRBJ2-3; D is unresolved. V lost 5 bases to trimming and J lost 0 bases, with 9 bases between them. The CDR3 loop spans 14 amino acids. Germline CDR1 and CDR2: LNHDA and SQIVND (reference sequence).